This T cell receptor (beta chain) was identified during a study of blood T cell repertoires in COVID-19. Overall study: The United States, Italy and Spain provided the acute and convalescent COVID-19 samples. Sources were T cells, B-cell-depleted T cells, or PBMCs; the material itself was cDNA or gDNA.

Per the authors' pipeline: Estimates of nucleated cell counts were drawn from the amplification of reference gene primers. Produced via immunoSEQ multiplex PCR; TCRdb's table is partial and in-frame only. D and trimming come from the DNA, and the V and J calls and clone size come from that table. Among hundreds of thousands of clones listed, roughly 90% were seen once. Participants were placed into cohorts based on the clinical history they reported. This receptor was taken from a man aged 60 to 75 who had recovered from COVID-19. The specimen was PBMCs or T cells enriched from blood (not recorded which).

The CDR3 here is CASRRGSSYNSPLHF. CDR3 bases: TGTGCCAGCCGGCGGGGCAGCTCCTATAATTCACCCCTCCACTTT. The V call is TRBV5-6, the J call TRBJ1-6, with a possible D match to TRBD1 (5 bases). This CDR3 contains 15 residues. V shed 7 bases and J shed 0 bases, with 11 bases lying between them. Germline-derived CDR1 and CDR2 are SGHDT and YYEEEE.